This T cell receptor (beta chain) was found in a study of cytomegalovirus exposure and HLA in healthy donors. Study summary: HLA-typed donors were the source of approximately 85 million unique TCRs, which an early data release held.

The V gene's germline CDR1 is SNHLY and CDR2 FYNNEI. V was clipped by 4 bases and J by 0 bases, with 14 bases between them. CDR3 length: 16 amino acids. Of note for this clone: The target antigen is unknown.

In the PCR, 60 Vbeta and 13 Jbeta primers were used. Profiling relied on immunoSEQ multiplex PCR, and the TCRdb table lists in-frame clones only, not all of them. Among about 89,000 clones, roughly three quarters were seen once, and the ten largest hold around 3.4%. General study findings and limits: Later examination showed HLA-associated TCR beta chains had greater clonal expansion than equally common others. HLA alleles showed associations with some 17,000 TCR beta sequences in a later analysis, at a 0.05 false discovery rate.

Healthy bone marrow donors formed the donor group. This clonotype was sampled from a young man in good health and CMV-seronegative. The chain links TRBV2 to TRBJ2-3, with D perhaps TRBD2 (6 bases). The specimen was PBMCs. CDR3 in amino acids: CASSVPLGTSTDTQYF. CDR3 DNA sequence: TGTGCCAGCAGTGTCCCCCTAGGGACTAGCACAGATACGCAGTATTTT.